This is a list of T cell receptor beta chains from one sample in a study of blood T cell repertoires in COVID-19. The assay was immunoSEQ multiplex PCR, and TCRdb's table has in-frame clones only and misses some. This table holds 150,000 or so clones, less than 90% found once. The sequencing input was peripheral blood. The receptors come from a human donor in a cohort sampled during active COVID-19. Each CDR3 is given with its conserved first and last residue.

v_call	cdr3_length	cdr3_aa
TRBV19	16	CASRTAGQGGNQPQHF
TRBV19	14	CAISTGMSGYGYTF
TRBV30	13	CAWSSGRDRAGTF
TRBV4-3	20	CASSQDSADGYGIMNTEAFF
TRBV6-5	15	CASSRKTGIGETQYF
TRBV5-1	15	CASSLVAGGTTEAFF
TRBV6-5	16	CASSYSLTGQGHEQYF
TRBV12-3/TRBV12-4	13	CACGRGNTGELFF
TRBV2	14	CASLRGGRNTEAFF
TRBV5-1	17	CASSLVKETGENTEAFF
TRBV7-8	14	CASSLTQGVDEQYF
TRBV28	12	CASSPGQRRGFF
TRBV5-1	15	CASSSLQAMNTEAFF
TRBV5-6	12	CASSLASLAQYF
TRBV6-4	17	CAGREGERSSYNSPLHF
TRBV14	12	CASSQPNEKLFF
TRBV27	16	CASSMGREKGANEQFF
TRBV2	13	CASKSSPSYGYTF
TRBV9	14	CASSLGQHQETQYF
TRBV6-6	15	CASSPPGQSNYGYTF
TRBV5-1	16	CASSHGAGGGYAEQFF
TRBV18	15	CASSPPHNSNTEAFF
TRBV2	13	CASRQGAGYGYTF
TRBV3-1/TRBV3-2	15	CASSRPGSSGNTIYF
TRBV28	14	CASSAGVLGQPQHF
TRBV27	16	CASSPGQLLRGSPLHF
TRBV12-3/TRBV12-4	13	CASNLDRGTEAFF
TRBV25-1	14	CASSAKQGGYGYTF
TRBV4-2	17	CASSQGVAGGVSDTQYF
TRBV6-5	14	CASSRDRGQYGYTF
TRBV4-3	14	CASSHRTGPHGYTF
TRBV7-8	11	CAAGGPDTQYF
TRBV30	14	CAWSVPVYNSPLHF
TRBV28	17	CASSLPPGGGSNQPQHF
TRBV27	18	CASSLTLQRGQVQGEQFF
TRBV5-4	15	CASSLTAGGTDTQYF
TRBV6-4	16	CASSDWGTGVMNEQFF
TRBV5-4	12	CASSHIDKEQYF
TRBV4-1	16	CASSQNPGQGEYGYTF
TRBV18	14	CASSPGTGASGYTF
TRBV10-2	16	CASSEPGEGLHSPLHF
TRBV7-3	15	CASSLGTGGIYGYTF
TRBV5-1	13	CASSLGAYEKLFF
TRBV28	14	CASSSPGVTNEQYF
TRBV5-1	15	CASSPGQGAAYEQYF
TRBV3-1/TRBV3-2	16	CASSQRIPGHSYEQYF
TRBV5-6	15	CASSSARTSGNEQFF
TRBV28	15	CASSSSGRIPYEQYF
TRBV29-1	14	CSVGGDRGRREQYF
TRBV11-2	12	CASSAYSNGYTF
TRBV18	15	CASSPGLAGYNEQFF
TRBV19	14	CASSIGAGREKLFF
TRBV2	15	CASSERRTGDGSQYF
TRBV5-1	14	CASSSPVGGTEAFF
TRBV4-1	17	CASSQGSDRVSSYEQYF
TRBV7-2	16	CASSLGLAGGRETQYF